The source of this TCR beta chain is a study of radiation and T cells in renal cell carcinoma. Findings of the study overall: Pretreatment tumor biopsies were lacking, so baseline clonotypes are unknown.

Noted time point: baseline pretreatment blood. Treatment reported: 15 Gy SBRT to primary tumor, nephrectomy 4 weeks later. This clone was counted once. The antigen remains unidentified. Sequenced by immunoSEQ multiplex PCR; TCRdb stores in-frame clones only, minus some. The data show approximately 150,000 clones, with about 85% seen just once and about 4.3% held by the top ten. V shed 4 bases, J shed 0 bases, and the junction held 20 bases outside the gene matches. Germline-derived CDR1 and CDR2 are SGDLS and YYNGEE. The CDR3 is 21 residues long. This clonotype was obtained from a woman aged 70-85 years with renal cell carcinoma. The rearrangement uses TRBV9 and TRBJ2-3, with 10 bases fitting TRBD2. This specimen consisted of blood, obtained from a patient whose treatment included radiotherapy and nephrectomy. The CDR3 nucleotides read TGTGCCAGCAGCAGGTTAGCGGGGGGTGGGAGCGTGACATCTAGCACAGATACGCAGTATTTT. It codes for CASSRLAGGGSVTSSTDTQYF.